One and the same sample provided the 22 T cell receptor beta chains below, sequenced in a study of shared clonotypes between healthy human individuals. TCRdb keeps only in-frame clones here, not all; method: immunoSEQ multiplex PCR. Here the sample spans some 500,000 clones, 90% to 96% being singletons. The material sequenced was naive CD4+ T cells sorted from blood. Stated subset: CD45RA+ positively selected. All receptors come from a woman younger than 45 in good health.

The chain uses TRBV5-1 and TRBJ1-1; 7 nucleotides agree with TRBD1. In germline, CDR1 is SGHRS, CDR2 YFSETQ. This CDR3 spans 15 amino acids. Germline trimming cut 4 bases from V and 1 base from J; bases unmatched to any gene: 7. CDR3 nucleotides: TGCGCCAGCAGCCCAACCGGGACAGCGAACACTGAAGCTTTCTTT. Protein: CASSPTGTANTEAFF.

The chain uses TRBV27 and TRBJ1-2; D remains ambiguous. The CDR3 is 13 residues long. The germline V gene has CDR1 MNHEY and CDR2 SMNVEV (reference sequence). Trimming took 3 bases from V and 0 from J, leaving 5 bases between them. The CDR3 nucleotides are TGTGCCAGCAGTTTCACAGCTAACTATGGCTACACCTTC. It encodes CASSFTANYGYTF.

CDR3 region: CASSLLAGESYEQYF. Here the CDR3 DNA reads TGTGCCAGCAGTTTACTGGCGGGAGAGAGTTACGAGCAGTACTTC. This rearrangement joins TRBV28 to TRBJ2-7, with 7 bases lining up with TRBD2. Germline V gene sequence: CDR1 MDHEN, CDR2 SYDVKM. Germline trimming cut 2 bases from V and 4 bases from J; bases unmatched to any gene: 8. This CDR3 comprises 15 residues.

V is TRBV27 and J is TRBJ2-7; 8 positions agree with TRBD1. CDR3 length equals 15 residues. The J segment lost 5 bases and the V segment lost 9 bases, leaving 15 bases of the junction unmatched. Germline values: CDR1 MNHEY, CDR2 SMNVEV (reference sequence). The CDR3 reads CASLKRTGLNNEQYF. CDR3 in DNA: TGTGCCAGTCTCAAGCGGACAGGGCTGAACAACGAGCAGTACTTC.

This clone was counted between two and nine times. The rearrangement uses TRBV28 and TRBJ2-7; D uncertain. The V gene's germline CDR1 is MDHEN and CDR2 SYDVKM. V was shortened by 7 bases and J by 5 bases, with 15 bases between the two germline ends. The CDR3 consists of 13 residues. DNA for the CDR3: TGTGCCAGCACCCCAGGAGATCACGACGAGCAGTACTTC. Translation gives CASTPGDHDEQYF.

The V gene is TRBV28, the J gene TRBJ1-2; the match to TRBD1 covers 7 bases. CDR1 is MDHEN, CDR2 SYDVKM, per germline. This CDR3 is 14 amino acids long. J was trimmed by 4 bases and V by 7 bases; bases with no gene match: 9. CDR3 nucleotides: TGTGCCAGCACTCCCGGGACAGTCCTCTATGGCTACACCTTC. It codes for CASTPGTVLYGYTF.

The chain is built from TRBV19 and TRBJ1-3; D gene unclear. This CDR3 is built from 15 residues. V was cut by 3 bases and J by 0 bases, with 9 bases left in between. In germline, CDR1 is LNHDA, CDR2 SQIVND (reference sequence). Written as DNA, the CDR3 is TGTGCCAGTAGTATTCGGAGGGACTCTGGAAACACCATATATTTT. As protein: CASSIRRDSGNTIYF.

CDR3 loop: CASSPGGQPYEQYF. CDR3 bases: TGTGCCAGCAGCCCAGGGGGACAGCCTTACGAGCAGTACTTC. The genes are TRBV11-2 and TRBJ2-7, with 7 bases fitting TRBD1. The length of the CDR3 is 14 residues. V lost 5 bases to trimming and J lost 4 bases; unmatched junction nucleotides: 8. CDR1 is SGHAT and CDR2 is FQNNGV in the germline V gene.

This clone was found once. The CDR3 sequence: CASSIGEYAHNEQFF. The CDR3 nucleotides read TGTGCCAGTAGTATCGGGGAATACGCTCACAATGAGCAGTTCTTC. The chain carries TRBV19 and TRBJ2-1, with D perhaps TRBD2 (5 bases). V was shortened by 3 bases and J by 5 bases, with 14 bases between the two germline ends. This CDR3 is 15 amino acids long. The germline V gene has CDR1 LNHDA and CDR2 SQIVND (reference sequence).

The rearrangement links TRBV19 to TRBJ1-1, with 9 bases that match TRBD1. This CDR3 contains 14 residues. Germline V gives CDR1 LNHDA, CDR2 SQIVND (reference sequence). V lost 3 bases to trimming and J lost 5 bases; unmatched junction nucleotides: 4. DNA for the CDR3: TGTGCCAGTAGTATTTGGGACAGGGTTACTGAAGCTTTCTTT. Translated: CASSIWDRVTEAFF.

The CDR3 loop is CASSPDGETQYF. The CDR3 bases are TGTGCCAGCTCACCAGATGGGGAGACCCAGTACTTC. The V gene is TRBV18, the J gene TRBJ2-5; unclear D gene. Trimming removed 2 bases from V and 5 bases from J, with 6 bases in between. The CDR3 is made up of 12 amino acids. Per germline, CDR1 KGHSH and CDR2 LQKENI.

J is TRBJ2-5 and V is TRBV7-7; no definite D call. CDR1 is SSHAT, CDR2 FNYEAQ, per germline (reference sequence). The V gene lost 3 bases and the J gene lost 1 base, with 15 bases spanning the gap. This CDR3 spans 16 amino acids. CDR3 bases: TGTGCCAGCAGCTTTCCCCCCCGCGCAGCCCAAGAGACCCAGTACTTC. Encoded protein: CASSFPPRAAQETQYF.

This clone came up a few times. The genes are TRBV9 and TRBJ2-7; 7 positions match TRBD1. CDR1 SGDLS and CDR2 YYNGEE come from the germline V gene. The CDR3 has 13 amino acids. V gave up 3 bases and J gave up 4 bases; unmatched junction bases: 4. DNA of the CDR3: TGTGCCAGCAGCGCCCCGACAGGGTACGAGCAGTACTTC. Its translation is CASSAPTGYEQYF.

The V gene is TRBV18, the J gene TRBJ1-5; perhaps TRBD1 as D (6 bases). Germline values: CDR1 KGHSH, CDR2 LQKENI. V was trimmed by 4 bases and J by 7 bases, leaving 11 bases between them. CDR3 length: 13 residues. CDR3 region: CASSQGQPQPQHF. CDR3 sequence (DNA): TGTGCCAGCTCACAAGGACAGCCCCAGCCCCAGCATTTT.

The chain has TRBV29-1 and TRBJ1-2; 8 bases align to TRBD1. Per germline, CDR1 SQVTM and CDR2 ANQGSEA. CDR3 length: 13 amino acids. Losses at the gene ends were 4 bases for V and 2 bases for J; bases not matched to a gene: 3. CDR3 residues: CSVGRDRNYGYTF. CDR3 coding DNA: TGCAGCGTTGGACGGGACAGGAACTATGGCTACACCTTC.

V usage is TRBV10-1 and J usage is TRBJ2-5; D is perhaps TRBD2 (5 bases). CDR1 WNHNN and CDR2 SYGVQD come from the germline V gene (reference sequence). The CDR3 covers 14 residues. Between the trimmed V and J ends, which lost 9 bases and 10 bases, there was a span of 24 bases. The CDR3 DNA reads TGCGCCAGTAGCCCTCAATCGCGTGGCGCGGGCCAGTACTTC. It yields the protein CASSPQSRGAGQYF.

This chain links TRBV5-4 with TRBJ1-3; D perhaps matches TRBD1 (6 bases). V was cut by 4 bases and J by 0 bases, with 14 bases left in between. There are 16 residues in the CDR3. The germline gives CDR1 SGHNT, CDR2 YYREEE (reference sequence). The CDR3 coding sequence is TGTGCCAGCAGCGACACCCAGGGGACCTCTGGAAACACCATATATTTT. Translation gives CASSDTQGTSGNTIYF.

The V and J genes are TRBV9 and TRBJ2-7; TRBD2 aligns across 9 bases. The CDR3 has 16 amino acids. Germline CDR1 is SGDLS and CDR2 is YYNGEE. With 4 bases clipped from V and 2 bases from J, the junction kept 10 bases outside the gene matches. The CDR3 is CASSPSSSGDTYEQYF. The CDR3 nucleotides read TGTGCCAGCAGCCCGAGTTCTAGCGGGGATACCTACGAGCAGTACTTC.

The chain couples TRBV29-1 to TRBJ2-1; D is undetermined. This CDR3 region has 11 residues. Germline values: CDR1 SQVTM, CDR2 ANQGSEA. Trimming took 7 bases from V and 2 from J, leaving 6 bases between them. The CDR3, as DNA: TGCAGCGAGAGGACCTACAATGAGCAGTTCTTC. As protein: CSERTYNEQFF.

The rearrangement links TRBV29-1 to TRBJ1-1; maybe TRBD1 (6 bases). Germline V gene data show CDR1 as SQVTM and CDR2 as ANQGSEA. Trimming stripped 4 bases from V and 6 bases from J, with 9 bases between. The CDR3 runs to 11 residues. CDR3 coding DNA: TGCAGCGTTGTGCGGGGGCCTGAAGCTTTCTTT. Its translation is CSVVRGPEAFF.

The chain recombines TRBV7-6 with TRBJ2-5; 14 bases are shared with TRBD2. The J call could be wrong; TRBJ2-7 is a better fit for the DNA end. The CDR3 sequence is 18 residues long. Germline CDR1 SGHVS, CDR2 FNYEAQ. In nucleotides, the CDR3 is TGTGCCAGCAGCTCTGGACTAGCGGGAGGACTGGGTTTCTACGAGCAGTACTTC. Translated, it gives CASSSGLAGGLGFYEQYF.

The chain joins TRBV9 to TRBJ2-1; TRBD2 might be the D (6 bases). Germline V gene sequence: CDR1 SGDLS, CDR2 YYNGEE. This CDR3 contains 16 residues. V gave up 0 bases and J gave up 3 bases, with 13 bases separating them. The CDR3 spells CASSVGRGTIYNEQFF. The CDR3 DNA follows: TGTGCCAGCAGCGTAGGGAGGGGAACAATCTACAATGAGCAGTTCTTC.